The rows below give T cell receptor beta chains drawn from one sample of a study of CD8 T cells in Susac syndrome. Via MiXCR, TCRdb re-called the immunoSEQ multiplex PCR reads, giving one row per CDR3 protein. The sample includes 110,000 or so distinct CDR3 sequences, 94% of them seen just once. Sequenced: CD4+ T cells from PBMCs. The receptor set was obtained from a human donor in good health. CDR3s include the opening cysteine and the closing phenylalanine or tryptophan. D genes are given only for firm matches. Size is stated for part of the rows, as once, few or many counts, or as a class when the clone is expanded.

v_gene	j_gene	d_gene	abundance	CDR3aa	CDR3nt
TRBV20-1	TRBJ2-5	NA	NA	CSARDPASNQETQYF	TGCAGTGCTAGAGATCCCGCTAGCAACCAAGAGACCCAGTACTTC
TRBV10-3	TRBJ2-3	NA	NA	CAISERDTQYF	TGTGCCATCAGTGAAAGGGATACGCAGTATTTT
TRBV6-1	TRBJ2-7	TRBD1	NA	CASSIQGGEQYF	TGTGCCAGCAGTATACAGGGGGGCGAGCAGTACTTC
TRBV4-1	TRBJ1-2	TRBD1	NA	CASSRDRDNYGYTF	TGCGCCAGCAGCCGGGACAGGGATAACTATGGCTACACCTTC
TRBV5-6	TRBJ2-5	NA	NA	CASSWAGTALQETQYF	TGTGCCAGCAGCTGGGCCGGGACCGCCCTTCAAGAGACCCAGTACTTC
TRBV2	TRBJ1-5	NA	NA	CASSQDSGTFNQPQHF	TGTGCCAGCAGTCAGGACTCCGGGACATTCAATCAGCCCCAGCATTTT
TRBV28	TRBJ2-2	TRBD2	NA	CASSSGLAGITGELFF	TGTGCCAGCAGTTCCGGACTAGCGGGAATCACCGGGGAGCTGTTTTTT
TRBV20-1	TRBJ2-5	NA	NA	CSASRDLAPGETQYF	TGCAGTGCTAGTAGAGATCTAGCTCCGGGGGAGACCCAGTACTTC
TRBV7-2	TRBJ2-1	TRBD2	NA	CASSLEALTGGDYNEQFF	TGTGCCAGCAGCTTAGAGGCCTTAACGGGAGGCGACTACAATGAGCAGTTCTTC
TRBV14	TRBJ1-5	TRBD1	NA	CASSPGTDQPQHF	TGTGCCAGCAGTCCCGGGACAGATCAGCCCCAGCATTTT
TRBV20-1	TRBJ1-5	NA	NA	CSTVGGEGGGNQPQHF	TGCAGTACCGTCGGGGGGGAGGGGGGAGGCAATCAGCCCCAGCATTTT
TRBV12-3/TRBV12-4	TRBJ1-2	TRBD1	NA	CASSGTGENYGYTF	TGTGCCAGCAGTGGGACAGGGGAGAACTATGGCTACACCTTC
TRBV4-2	TRBJ2-7	TRBD2	few	CASSQDPTAGDEQYF	TGTGCCAGCAGCCAAGATCCGACGGCGGGAGACGAGCAGTACTTC
TRBV18	TRBJ2-3	TRBD2	NA	CASSPPRSGLASTDTQYF	TGTGCCAGCTCACCGCCGCGCTCCGGACTAGCGTCGACAGATACGCAGTATTTT
TRBV28	TRBJ2-1	NA	NA	CAIKGGNNNEQFF	TGTGCCATCAAAGGGGGTAACAACAATGAGCAGTTCTTC
TRBV20-1	TRBJ2-4	NA	NA	CSARDPKTGRNIQYF	TGCAGTGCTAGAGATCCTAAGACAGGGAGGAACATTCAGTACTTC
TRBV18	TRBJ2-1	NA	NA	CASSPLAEINEQFF	TGTGCCAGCTCACCACTAGCGGAGATCAATGAGCAGTTCTTC
TRBV3-1	TRBJ1-1	NA	NA	CASSQGYRKGLRTEAFF	TGTGCCAGCAGCCAGGGTTACCGTAAGGGCCTAAGGACTGAAGCTTTCTTT
TRBV29-1	TRBJ1-1	NA	NA	CSVVGGQGNTEAFF	TGCAGCGTTGTTGGGGGCCAGGGGAACACTGAAGCTTTCTTT
TRBV3-1	TRBJ2-7	NA	once	CASSQAGAGREQYF	TGTGCCAGCAGCCAAGCAGGGGCGGGCAGAGAGCAGTACTTC
TRBV12-3/TRBV12-4	TRBJ1-1	NA	NA	CASRERQSEAFF	TGTGCCAGCAGGGAACGACAGAGTGAAGCTTTCTTT
TRBV2	TRBJ2-7	TRBD2	once	CASDPGTSGRVSSYEQYF	TGTGCCTCGGATCCCGGGACTAGCGGGAGGGTAAGCTCCTACGAGCAGTACTTC
TRBV3-1	TRBJ2-1	TRBD2	NA	CASSRWAGGEDEQFF	TGTGCCAGCAGCCGTTGGGCGGGAGGGGAGGATGAGCAGTTCTTC
TRBV7-9	TRBJ1-5	NA	NA	CASNNNTGLGNQPQHF	TGTGCCAGCAACAATAATACAGGGTTAGGAAATCAGCCCCAGCATTTT
TRBV4-1	TRBJ2-7	TRBD1	NA	CASSQGGTVPYEQYF	TGCGCCAGCAGCCAAGGGGGGACAGTCCCCTACGAGCAGTACTTC
TRBV9	TRBJ1-2	TRBD1	NA	CASSVGQGDGYTF	TGTGCCAGCAGCGTAGGACAGGGCGATGGCTACACCTTC
TRBV5-4	TRBJ2-7	NA	NA	CASSRPGDLYYEQYF	TGTGCCAGCAGCCGTCCGGGAGATTTATACTACGAGCAGTACTTC
TRBV28	TRBJ2-5	TRBD2	NA	CASSLIIPGTSGQWGETQYF	TGTGCCAGCAGTCTTATCATCCCCGGGACTAGCGGGCAGTGGGGAGAGACCCAGTACTTC
TRBV9	TRBJ2-5	NA	NA	CASSVEGGHLQETQYF	TGTGCCAGCAGCGTAGAGGGGGGCCATCTACAAGAGACCCAGTACTTC
TRBV5-1	TRBJ2-5	TRBD2	NA	CASSVASGKETQYF	TGCGCCAGCAGTGTGGCTAGCGGGAAAGAGACCCAGTACTTC
TRBV7-9	TRBJ2-4	NA	NA	CASSTFRPLAKNIQYF	TGTGCCAGCAGCACCTTCAGACCCCTAGCCAAAAACATTCAGTACTTC
TRBV27	TRBJ2-1	NA	once	CASSPGLNVLYNEQFF	TGTGCCAGCAGTCCCGGACTTAACGTTCTTTACAATGAGCAGTTCTTC
TRBV4-1	TRBJ2-7	TRBD1	NA	CASSLGTGTYEQYF	TGCGCCAGCAGTCTCGGGACAGGGACCTACGAGCAGTACTTC
TRBV20-1	TRBJ2-3	NA	NA	CSARDRRRDTYTQYF	TGCAGTGCTAGAGATCGGAGAAGGGACACCTATACGCAGTATTTT
TRBV28	TRBJ1-3	NA	NA	CASSLYADFSGNTIYF	TGTGCCAGCAGTTTATATGCGGACTTCTCTGGAAACACCATATATTTT
TRBV9	TRBJ2-3	TRBD2	NA	CASTSGLVTDTQYF	TGTGCCAGCACCTCGGGACTAGTCACAGATACGCAGTATTTT
TRBV7-2	TRBJ2-1	TRBD2	NA	CASSLAASGRTPQFF	TGTGCCAGCAGCTTAGCGGCTAGCGGGAGGACCCCTCAGTTCTTC
TRBV27	TRBJ1-3	NA	NA	CASSLRPNSGNTIYF	TGTGCCAGCAGTTTGCGGCCGAACTCTGGAAACACCATATATTTT
TRBV6-1	TRBJ2-2	NA	NA	CASRPEKLGGVKGVYTGELFF	TGTGCCAGCAGGCCCGAGAAATTAGGGGGAGTGAAGGGAGTGTACACCGGGGAGCTGTTTTTT
TRBV7-2	TRBJ1-4	NA	NA	CASSSEANEKLFF	TGTGCCAGCAGCTCCGAAGCTAATGAAAAACTGTTTTTT
TRBV29-1	TRBJ2-2	NA	NA	CSVEPANTGELFF	TGCAGCGTTGAACCAGCGAACACCGGGGAGCTGTTTTTT
TRBV20-1	TRBJ1-4	NA	NA	CSALWTPPGTNEKLFF	TGCAGTGCCCTTTGGACACCACCAGGCACTAATGAAAAACTGTTTTTT
TRBV6-2/TRBV6-3	TRBJ1-1	NA	NA	CASTEGGKGDTEAFF	TGTGCCAGCACAGAAGGGGGTAAAGGCGACACTGAAGCTTTCTTT
TRBV12-3/TRBV12-4	TRBJ2-2	NA	once	CASSLLNTGELFF	TGTGCCAGCAGTTTGTTAAACACCGGGGAGCTGTTTTTT
TRBV27	TRBJ2-7	TRBD1	NA	CASSFFGTGVGEQYF	TGTGCCAGCAGTTTTTTCGGGACAGGGGTCGGCGAGCAGTACTTC
TRBV7-8	TRBJ1-1	NA	NA	CASSLGPGLTEAFF	TGTGCCAGCAGCCTAGGACCAGGACTCACTGAAGCTTTCTTT
TRBV6-6	TRBJ1-5	NA	NA	CASSYPREPQHF	TGTGCCAGCAGTTACCCCAGGGAGCCCCAGCATTTT
TRBV11-2	TRBJ2-2	NA	NA	CASRKGAGRTGELFF	TGTGCCAGCAGAAAAGGGGCGGGAAGGACCGGGGAGCTGTTTTTT
TRBV28	TRBJ2-7	NA	NA	CASSLGSRNYEQYF	TGTGCCAGCAGTTTAGGGTCGCGGAACTACGAGCAGTACTTC
TRBV12-3/TRBV12-4	TRBJ1-1	NA	NA	CASSFRLGGITEAFF	TGTGCCAGCAGTTTCAGGTTAGGAGGGATCACTGAAGCTTTCTTT
TRBV6-6	TRBJ2-3	NA	NA	CASSYSRPPDTQYF	TGTGCCAGCAGTTACTCCAGACCACCGGATACGCAGTATTTT
TRBV30	TRBJ1-4	TRBD1	NA	CALAGGTNEKLFF	TGTGCCTTGGCAGGGGGGACTAATGAAAAACTGTTTTTT
TRBV29-1	TRBJ1-1	NA	NA	CSVDSKNTEAFF	TGCAGCGTTGATAGTAAGAACACTGAAGCTTTCTTT
TRBV2	TRBJ2-4	TRBD1	NA	CASDRGDTGNIQYF	TGTGCCAGTGACAGGGGCGATACGGGAAACATTCAGTACTTC
TRBV4-2	TRBJ2-1	NA	NA	CASSQEGSNHEQFF	TGTGCCAGCAGCCAAGAAGGCTCCAACCATGAGCAGTTCTTC
TRBV18	TRBJ1-1	TRBD1	NA	CASSLQGAGYTEAFF	TGTGCCAGCTCACTACAGGGGGCTGGTTACACTGAAGCTTTCTTT
TRBV20-1	TRBJ1-2	NA	NA	CSARMYGYTF	TGCAGTGCTAGGATGTATGGCTACACCTTC
TRBV7-7	TRBJ2-1	TRBD2	NA	CAPQEGPARGCYNEQFF	TGTGCCCCCCAGGAGGGACCCGCGCGGGGGTGCTACAATGAGCAGTTCTTC
TRBV19	TRBJ1-1	NA	NA	CASSPTGRGNTEAFF	TGTGCCAGTAGTCCGACAGGCAGGGGGAACACTGAAGCTTTCTTT
TRBV27	TRBJ1-5	TRBD1	NA	CASSAMTGFDQPQHF	TGTGCCAGCAGTGCAATGACAGGGTTTGATCAGCCCCAGCATTTT